The 28 T cell receptor beta chains reported below all come from one sample, sequenced in a study of T cell repertoires in cytomegalovirus infection. TCRdb redid the calling of the reads with MiXCR, one entry per CDR3 protein. The sample records hundreds of thousands of distinct CDR3 sequences, 22% being singletons. Sequenced: CD8+ T cells from PBMCs. The source is a human donor in good health (CMV status not recorded). Some clones in this sample may be carry-over from other donors' samples.

This clonotype was detected many times. The gene calls are TRBV7-9 and TRBJ1-4, with D perhaps matching TRBD1 (6 bases). This CDR3 has 17 amino acids. The germline CDR1 and CDR2 sequences are SEHNR and FQNEAQ (reference sequence). V dropped 5 bases and J dropped 0 bases, with 16 bases sitting between them. This CDR3 is CASSAWGAETTNEKLFF. The CDR3 DNA follows: TGTGCCAGCAGCGCCTGGGGGGCAGAGACAACTAATGAAAAACTGTTTTTT.

Only a few counts were recorded for this clonotype. The chain carries TRBV2 and TRBJ1-1; D call uncertain. The V end lost 2 bases, the J end lost 6 bases, and 1 base lay between the germline ends. Germline assignment: CDR1 SNHLY and CDR2 FYNNEI. The CDR3 is 10 amino acids. The CDR3 loop reads CASSEPEAFF. In DNA form, the CDR3 reads TGTGCCAGCAGTGAACCTGAAGCTTTCTTT.

There are a few counts of this clonotype. The chain has TRBV27 and TRBJ2-3; the D gene is possibly TRBD2 (7 bases). V lost 8 bases, J lost 0 bases, and 18 bases lay in between. The CDR3 covers 16 residues. Germline lookup yields CDR1 MNHEY and CDR2 SMNVEV (reference sequence). CDR3 residues: CASGRRGAFSTDTQYF. In DNA, the CDR3 is TGTGCCAGCGGACGACGGGGGGCATTTAGCACAGATACGCAGTATTTT.

V gene TRBV20-1 combines with J gene TRBJ1-4, with 7 nucleotides matching TRBD1. V lost 4 bases, J lost 5 bases, and 10 bases stayed unmatched. CDR1 DFQATT and CDR2 SNEGSKA come from the germline V gene (reference sequence). The CDR3 spans 15 residues. The CDR3 DNA reads TGCAGTGCTACACGATTGGGACAGCCCAATGAAAAACTGTTTTTT. Protein product: CSATRLGQPNEKLFF.

In its sample, this clonotype was seen a few times. The chain links TRBV11-2 to TRBJ2-7, with a tentative D call TRBD2 (6 bases). The germline V and J ends were trimmed by 1 base and 0 bases, with 10 bases remaining between them. CDR1 SGHAT and CDR2 FQNNGV come from the germline V gene. This CDR3 comprises 15 residues. CDR3 DNA: TGTGCCAGCAGCTTAGGTCCCGGGGGCTCCTACGAGCAGTACTTC. Translating it yields CASSLGPGGSYEQYF.

A few counts support this clonotype. The gene calls are TRBV7-9 and TRBJ1-6; TRBD1 might be the D (6 bases). This CDR3 region has 14 residues. Germline lookup yields CDR1 SEHNR and CDR2 FQNEAQ (reference sequence). V was clipped by 4 bases and J by 13 bases, with 17 bases between them. As DNA, the CDR3 is TGTGCCAGCAGCTCCAACAGGGTCCCTCACCCCCTCCACTTT. Translating gives CASSSNRVPHPLHF.

This clonotype was detected only a few times. This chain connects TRBV4-1 to TRBJ2-1; D is unresolved. Trimming removed 1 base from V and 6 bases from J, with 4 bases in between. The CDR3 contains 12 residues. The germline CDR1 and CDR2 sequences are MGHRA and YSYEKL. Here the CDR3 reads CASSQAGNEQFF. CDR3 bases: TGCGCCAGCAGCCAAGCAGGCAATGAGCAGTTCTTC.

This clonotype was seen at least ten times. The V and J genes are TRBV5-6 and TRBJ2-1; 8 bases are a match to TRBD1. The CDR3 runs to 15 residues. The V gene end was trimmed by 3 bases and the J gene end by 4 bases; junction bases not matched to a gene: 6. The germline CDR1 and CDR2 sequences are SGHDT and YYEEEE. The CDR3 DNA sequence: TGTGCCAGCAGCTCGGAGGACAGGGATTACAATGAGCAGTTCTTC. The encoded protein is CASSSEDRDYNEQFF. The full variable domain, rest sourced from reference TRBV5-6 and TRBJ2-1, is DAGVTQSPTHLIKTRGQQVTLRCSPKSGHDTVSWYQQALGQGPQFIFQYYEEEERQRGNFPDRFSGHQFPNYSSELNVNALLLGDSALYLCASSSEDRDYNEQFFGPGTRLTVL.

This clonotype was seen only a few times. V usage is TRBV27 and J usage is TRBJ1-1; possible D gene TRBD1, 6 bases. Trimming cost V 0 bases and J 4 bases, with 9 bases left between them. The CDR3 sequence is 14 residues long. CDR1 and CDR2 from the germline V gene are MNHEY and SMNVEV (reference sequence). For the CDR3, the DNA is TGTGCCAGCAGTTTATCATTCAGGGGCACTGAAGCTTTCTTT. Translating it yields CASSLSFRGTEAFF.

This clonotype was seen only a few times. The rearrangement joins TRBV7-3 to TRBJ2-7, with 8 bases matching TRBD2. V lost 1 base, J lost 5 bases, and 4 bases stayed unmatched. Germline V lookup: CDR1 SGHTA, CDR2 FQGTGA. The CDR3 is made up of 14 amino acids. In DNA, the CDR3 is TGTGCCAGCAGCTTAAACGGGGGGGCCCACGAGCAGTACTTC. Amino acid sequence: CASSLNGGAHEQYF.

This clonotype was counted many times. The CDR3 is CASSWGQRLNTGELFF. The CDR3 DNA follows: TGTGCCAGCAGCTGGGGACAGAGACTTAACACCGGGGAGCTGTTTTTT. The chain uses TRBV7-6 and TRBJ2-2; 7 bases fit TRBD1. The CDR3 covers 16 residues. V trimming: 4 bases; J trimming: 2 bases; junction bases outside the gene matches: 7. Looked up from germline, CDR1 is SGHVS and CDR2 is FNYEAQ.

The rearrangement joins TRBV5-1 to TRBJ2-7, with D maybe TRBD1 (5 bases). V was trimmed by 1 base and J by 1 base, leaving 9 bases between them. Germline V gives CDR1 SGHRS, CDR2 YFSETQ. CDR3 length equals 14 residues. The CDR3 loop is CASSLFTGSYEQYF. The CDR3 DNA is TGCGCCAGCAGCTTGTTTACAGGATCCTACGAGCAGTACTTC. Full variable domain (rest looked up from reference TRBV5-1 and TRBJ2-7): KAGVTQTPRYLIKTRGQQVTLSCSPISGHRSVSWYQQTPGQGLQFLFEYFSETQRNKGNFPGRFSGRQFSNSRSEMNVSTLELGDSALYLCASSLFTGSYEQYFGPGTRLTVT.

The V call is TRBV2, the J call TRBJ1-2; 9 nucleotides line up with TRBD1. The CDR3 consists of 14 residues. From germline, CDR1 is SNHLY and CDR2 FYNNEI. Losses at the gene ends were 6 bases for V and 4 bases for J; bases not matched to a gene: 6. CDR3 residues: CASSASQGAYGYTF. CDR3 sequence (DNA): TGTGCCAGCAGCGCCTCACAGGGGGCCTATGGCTACACCTTC.

At least ten counts were recorded for this clonotype. The V and J genes are TRBV7-2 and TRBJ2-5; tentative D call: TRBD2 (7 bases). The CDR3 contains 17 residues. The V gene lost 4 bases and the J gene lost 2 bases, with 20 bases spanning the gap. CDR1 is SGHTA and CDR2 is FQGNSA in the germline V gene. The CDR3 DNA sequence: TGTGCCAGCAGCTCACCTAGCGGCCTGAGGGGGCAAGAGACCCAGTACTTC. It yields the protein CASSSPSGLRGQETQYF.

This clonotype was observed a handful of times. The rearrangement joins TRBV7-9 to TRBJ2-3; TRBD2 matches at 8 bases. The CDR3 is made up of 16 amino acids. CDR1 is SEHNR, CDR2 FQNEAQ, per germline (reference sequence). After removal of 5 bases from V and 4 bases from J, the junction contained 11 bases not matched to a gene. In DNA, the CDR3 is TGTGCCAGCAGCGCCCGTCGAACTAGCGGACCAGATACGCAGTATTTT. Translation gives CASSARRTSGPDTQYF. The whole variable domain, filled in from reference TRBV7-9 and TRBJ2-3, reads DTGVSQNPRHKITKRGQNVTFRCDPISEHNRLYWYRQTLGQGPEFLTYFQNEAQLEKSRLLSDRFSAERPKGSFSTLEIQRTEQGDSAMYLCASSARRTSGPDTQYFGPGTRLTVL.

This clonotype appeared many times. The chain carries TRBV20-1 and TRBJ2-1; perhaps D is TRBD1 or TRBD2 (5 bases each). The CDR3 extends over 13 amino acids. V lost 2 bases, J lost 7 bases, and 12 bases lay in between. The germline V gene has CDR1 DFQATT and CDR2 SNEGSKA (reference sequence). CDR3: CSARQGTWNEQFF. CDR3 nucleotide sequence: TGCAGTGCTAGACAAGGGACGTGGAATGAGCAGTTCTTC.

The rearrangement joins TRBV28 to TRBJ2-1; D is uncertain. The V and J ends lost 2 bases and 6 bases respectively, with 11 bases between them. The CDR3 has 14 amino acids. Germline V gene lookup returns CDR1 MDHEN and CDR2 SYDVKM. The CDR3 DNA sequence: TGTGCCAGCAGTTTAGTTGGGGTTTCCAATGAGCAGTTCTTC. Translating it yields CASSLVGVSNEQFF.

The V gene is TRBV20-1, the J gene TRBJ2-7; a possible D gene is TRBD2 (5 bases). Trimming removed 3 bases at V and 6 bases at J, with 18 bases between. CDR3 length equals 14 residues. In germline, CDR1 is DFQATT, CDR2 SNEGSKA (reference sequence). CDR3 bases: TGCAGTGCTAGTCCGCTAGCAGTAAGAGCCGAGCAGTACTTC. It encodes CSASPLAVRAEQYF.

This clonotype was counted at least ten times. V usage is TRBV11-1 and J usage is TRBJ2-1; D gene unclear. Germline V lookup: CDR1 SGHAT, CDR2 FQDESV (reference sequence). The CDR3 runs 14 residues. The V gene lost 4 bases and the J gene lost 7 bases, with 14 bases spanning the gap. The CDR3 DNA reads TGTGCCAGCAGCTCAGGTCCGGTTTTGAATGAGCAGTTCTTC. Translating it yields CASSSGPVLNEQFF.

This chain links TRBV28 with TRBJ2-5; the D gene is possibly TRBD2 (5 bases). This CDR3 is 15 amino acids long. V was trimmed by 1 base and J by 4 bases, leaving 13 bases between them. In germline, CDR1 is MDHEN, CDR2 SYDVKM. The DNA of the CDR3 is TGTGCCAGCAGTTTATTTGGAAGGGCGGGAGAGACCCAGTACTTC. It codes for CASSLFGRAGETQYF.

In this sample, this clonotype turned up many times. The chain couples TRBV27 to TRBJ2-7; D is uncertain. The CDR3 length is 13 residues. The V and J ends lost 4 bases and 1 base respectively, with 8 bases between them. Germline CDR1 is MNHEY and CDR2 is SMNVEV (reference sequence). The CDR3 sequence: CASSSTLSYEQYF. CDR3 nucleotides: TGTGCCAGCAGTTCGACACTTTCCTACGAGCAGTACTTC.

Only a few counts were recorded for this clonotype. V and J are TRBV11-3 and TRBJ1-5; the D is unclear. CDR3 size: 17 residues. Trimming left V 5 bases short and J 0 bases short, with 17 bases between. Per the germline V gene, CDR1 is SGHNT and CDR2 is YENEEA. The DNA of the CDR3 is TGTGCCAGCAGCCCCGACTGCTTCAAGAATAGCAATCAGCCCCAGCATTTT. Its protein is CASSPDCFKNSNQPQHF. Full variable domain (missing parts from reference TRBV11-3 and TRBJ1-5): EAGVVQSPRYKIIEKKQPVAFWCNPISGHNTLYWYLQNLGQGPELLIRYENEEAVDDSQLPKDRFSAERLKGVDSTLKIQPAELGDSAVYLCASSPDCFKNSNQPQHFGDGTRLSIL.

This clonotype occurred a few times. The rearrangement joins TRBV19 to TRBJ2-1; 11 nucleotides agree with TRBD2. Per the germline V gene, CDR1 is LNHDA and CDR2 is SQIVND (reference sequence). V gave up 1 base and J gave up 9 bases; unmatched junction bases: 8. There are 16 residues in the CDR3. The CDR3 here is CASSIVGSGGAGEQFF. The CDR3, as DNA: TGTGCCAGTAGTATAGTGGGTAGCGGGGGGGCCGGTGAGCAGTTCTTC.

This clonotype was counted many times. This chain links TRBV7-9 with TRBJ1-1; possibly TRBD1 for D (5 bases). Trimming removed 5 bases from V and 0 bases from J, with 7 bases in between. CDR1 SEHNR and CDR2 FQNEAQ come from the germline V gene (reference sequence). The CDR3 has 13 amino acids. The chain's CDR3 is CASSTGLNTEAFF. The CDR3 DNA reads as TGTGCCAGCAGCACGGGACTGAACACTGAAGCTTTCTTT.

This clonotype has ten or more counts. This chain links TRBV3-1 with TRBJ1-2, with a weak D call TRBD1 (5 bases). V was trimmed by 4 bases and J by 2 bases, leaving 14 bases between them. The V gene's germline CDR1 is LGHDT and CDR2 YNNKEL (reference sequence). This CDR3 is 15 amino acids long. The CDR3 spells CASSLGGNTNYGYTF. The CDR3 region has the DNA TGTGCCAGCAGCCTGGGGGGGAATACAAACTATGGCTACACCTTC.

This clonotype was picked up many times. The V gene is TRBV7-9, the J gene TRBJ2-3; 8 nucleotides line up with TRBD1. V lost 3 bases and J lost 0; bases outside the gene matches: 2. The length of the CDR3 is 15 residues. Germline CDR1 and CDR2: SEHNR and FQNEAQ (reference sequence). The CDR3 protein is CASSFRDRSTDTQYF. The CDR3, as DNA: TGTGCCAGCAGCTTCCGGGACAGGAGCACAGATACGCAGTATTTT.

This clonotype turned up a few times. The chain carries TRBV6-1 and TRBJ1-1; 10 nucleotides line up with TRBD1. This CDR3 region has 13 residues. Germline values: CDR1 MNHNS, CDR2 SASEGT. Unmatched junction bases numbered 1, after V lost 4 bases and J lost 5 bases. Written as DNA, the CDR3 is TGTGCCAGCAGTGGGACAGGGGGGACTGAAGCTTTCTTT. As protein: CASSGTGGTEAFF.

The CDR3: CSAIGGEESYNEQFF. DNA for the CDR3: TGCAGTGCTATAGGGGGGGAGGAGTCCTACAATGAGCAGTTCTTC. The V and J genes are TRBV20-1 and TRBJ2-1; D is perhaps TRBD2 (7 bases). CDR1 and CDR2 from the germline V gene are DFQATT and SNEGSKA (reference sequence). The CDR3 totals 15 residues. V was pared by 4 bases and J by 1 base, with 14 bases between.